Below are 8 T cell receptor beta chains sequenced from a single sample in a study of T cells after yellow fever vaccination. One entry per CDR3 protein, called by TCRdb with MiXCR from the 5' RACE reads. Of 450,000 to 600,000 distinct CDR3 sequences listed, about 14% are singletons. Here the sequenced sample was PBMCs, taken on the day of the yellow fever booster vaccination. The source of these receptors is a man aged 25 to 40 who received the YFV17D yellow fever vaccine.

The chain combines TRBV20-1 with TRBJ2-5; TRBD2 aligns across 9 bases. The germline CDR1 and CDR2 sequences are DFQATT and SNEGSKA (reference sequence). The CDR3 spans 17 residues. V dropped 2 bases and J dropped 4; count of bases not matched to a gene: 14. CDR3 DNA: TGCAGTGCTAGACCATGGGGGGTAGCGGGAGAGAGAGAGACCCAGTACTTC. Translating it yields CSARPWGVAGERETQYF.

This chain connects TRBV5-4 to TRBJ1-2, with 7 nucleotides matching TRBD1. The junction had 4 bases not matched to a gene; V was cut back by 3 bases and J by 5 bases. Looked up from germline, CDR1 is SGHNT and CDR2 is YYREEE (reference sequence). CDR3 length equals 13 residues. DNA for the CDR3: TGTGCCAGCAGCTCAAGACAGGGATATGGCTACACCTTC. It codes for CASSSRQGYGYTF.

The CDR3 sequence is CASSGVGSSYNSPLHF. In DNA form, the CDR3 reads TGCGCCAGCAGTGGAGTGGGGAGCTCCTATAATTCACCCCTCCACTTT. The chain employs TRBV10-2 and TRBJ1-6; unclear D gene. CDR1 and CDR2 (germline): WSHSY, SAAADI. V lost 4 bases to trimming and J lost 0 bases, with 10 bases between them. The CDR3 is made up of 16 amino acids.

This clonotype was observed a handful of times. A read error may produce the germline difference seen at one junction end. The chain recombines TRBV28 with TRBJ2-1; TRBD1 aligns across 10 bases. The CDR3 spans 13 residues. CDR1 is MDHEN, CDR2 SYDVKM, per germline. CDR3 region: CASSLLPGQGTIF. The CDR3 DNA reads as TGTGCCAGCAGTTTATTACCGGGACAGGGGACGATCTTC.

This clonotype was picked up a small number of times. The chain combines TRBV12-5 with TRBJ2-1, with TRBD2 matching 11 bases. The J segment lost 4 bases and the V segment lost 2 bases, leaving 10 bases of the junction unmatched. Germline V gives CDR1 LGHNT, CDR2 FRNRAP. CDR3 length equals 18 residues. The CDR3 loop reads CASGLPPGTSGYYNEQFF. In DNA, the CDR3 is TGTGCTAGTGGTTTGCCCCCCGGGACTAGCGGTTATTACAATGAGCAGTTCTTC.

This rearrangement joins TRBV5-1 to TRBJ1-4, with no clear D. Per the germline V gene, CDR1 is SGHRS and CDR2 is YFSETQ. V was cut by 7 bases and J by 7 bases, with 17 bases left in between. The CDR3 spans 14 residues. CDR3 sequence (DNA): TGCGCCAGCCAGCCGGAGGGCCTTGGTGAAAAACTGTTTTTT. This codes for CASQPEGLGEKLFF. Drawing the rest from reference TRBV5-1 and TRBJ1-4, the complete variable domain is KAGVTQTPRYLIKTRGQQVTLSCSPISGHRSVSWYQQTPGQGLQFLFEYFSETQRNKGNFPGRFSGRQFSNSRSEMNVSTLELGDSALYLCASQPEGLGEKLFFGSGTQLSVL.

V usage is TRBV7-2 and J usage is TRBJ2-2, with 7 positions matching TRBD1. There are 13 residues in the CDR3. CDR1 and CDR2 (germline): SGHTA, FQGNSA. J was trimmed by 8 bases and V by 5 bases; bases with no gene match: 5. The CDR3 region is CASSTTGKGELFF. The CDR3 region has the DNA TGTGCCAGCAGCACGACAGGGAAGGGGGAGCTGTTTTTT.

The gene calls are TRBV5-1 and TRBJ2-5; D gene uncertain. Trimming shortened V by 6 bases and J by 3 bases, and 6 bases separated the two germline ends. In germline, CDR1 is SGHRS, CDR2 YFSETQ. This CDR3 is 11 amino acids long. The DNA for the CDR3 is TGCGCCAGCACATCTGAAGAGACCCAGTACTTC. Its protein is CASTSEETQYF. Filled out from reference TRBV5-1 and TRBJ2-5, the complete variable domain reads KAGVTQTPRYLIKTRGQQVTLSCSPISGHRSVSWYQQTPGQGLQFLFEYFSETQRNKGNFPGRFSGRQFSNSRSEMNVSTLELGDSALYLCASTSEETQYFGPGTRLLVL.